Listed below are T cell receptor beta chains from one sample, sequenced in a study of human T cells and chemical hapten exposure. TCRdb independently ran MiXCR on the RACE reads; one entry per CDR3 protein. This sample carries about 160,000 distinct CDR3 sequences, roughly a quarter of them seen once, and the ten largest clones take under 2.5%. The source was whole blood, collected in connection with sensitization to the hapten diphenylcyclopropenone (DPC). Receptors were obtained from a woman under 30 with alopecia areata. Some clones in this sample may be carry-over from other donors' samples. CDR3s include the opening cysteine and the closing phenylalanine or tryptophan. A D gene is named only where the DNA matches it firmly. The size field is filled for only some rows; it gives once, few, many or a size class.

d_call,v_call,clone_size,j_call,cdr3_nt,cdr3_aa
TRBD2,TRBV11-2,.,TRBJ2-1,TGTGTCAGCAGCTCCCCTTTATCTAGCGGGAGGGCCCCCTATGAGCAGTTCTTC,CVSSSPLSSGRAPYEQFF
.,TRBV2,many,TRBJ2-7,TGTGCCAGCAGTTCTCGGGGGACCGGTCGCTCCTACGAGCAGTACTTC,CASSSRGTGRSYEQYF
TRBD1,TRBV7-9,few,TRBJ1-1,TGTGCCAGCAGCCTGACACAGGGGAGGACTGAAGCTTTCTTT,CASSLTQGRTEAFF
TRBD2,TRBV6-2/TRBV6-3,.,TRBJ2-1,TGTGCCAGCAGCTCGGGACTAGGGTATAAGGAGCAGTTCTTC,CASSSGLGYKEQFF
.,TRBV4-1,.,TRBJ2-1,TGCGCCAGCAGCCAAGGGGACATAGGGGTTGATGAGCAGTTCTTC,CASSQGDIGVDEQFF
TRBD2,TRBV5-8,few,TRBJ2-3,TGTGCCAGCAGCGCAGGGACTAGCGCTCGCACAGATACGCAGTATTTT,CASSAGTSARTDTQYF
TRBD2,TRBV4-2,.,TRBJ2-7,TGTGCCAGCAGCCAGCCTAGCGGGAGGGTCCACGAGCAGTACTTC,CASSQPSGRVHEQYF
TRBD2,TRBV12-3/TRBV12-4,.,TRBJ2-7,TGTGCCAGCAGTTTAGCACGGACTAGCTACGAGCAGTACTTC,CASSLARTSYEQYF
TRBD1,TRBV11-2,.,TRBJ1-4,TGTGCCAGCAGCACCACGCCGACAGGGGCTGAAAAACTGTTTTTT,CASSTTPTGAEKLFF
TRBD2,TRBV29-1,.,TRBJ2-7,TGCAGCGTTAAAACTAGCGGGATTCGTTACGAGCAGTACTTC,CSVKTSGIRYEQYF
TRBD1,TRBV30,.,TRBJ2-5,TGTGCCTGGGACAGGGGGACAGAGACCCAGTACTTC,CAWDRGTETQYF
TRBD1,TRBV11-1,few,TRBJ2-6,TGTGCCAGCAGACAAACAGGGGCAGGGGCCAACGTCCTGACTTTC,CASRQTGAGANVLTF
.,TRBV7-3,.,TRBJ2-4,TGTGCCAGCAGCTTACGTGGGGGCGGGAACATTCAGTACTTC,CASSLRGGGNIQYF
TRBD1,TRBV12-3/TRBV12-4,.,TRBJ1-2,TGTGCCAGCAGCCGTGGGGACAGGGGGCTCCACACCTTC,CASSRGDRGLHTF
TRBD2,TRBV6-5,few,TRBJ2-3,TGTGCCAGCAGTTACTCGATTTCCAAGCGGGGTACGCAGTATTTT,CASSYSISKRGTQYF
.,TRBV7-9,few,TRBJ1-1,TGTGCCAGCAGTCGGAGCACTGAAGCTTTCTTT,CASSRSTEAFF
TRBD1,TRBV9,.,TRBJ2-3,TGTGCCAGCAGCGTTACAGGGGTTGGAAGAACAGATACGCAGTATTTT,CASSVTGVGRTDTQYF
TRBD1,TRBV6-2/TRBV6-3,.,TRBJ2-2,TGTGCCAGCACCGAAGGACAGGACCCTAACACCGGGGAGCTGTTTTTT,CASTEGQDPNTGELFF
.,TRBV12-3/TRBV12-4,.,TRBJ2-7,TGTGCCAGCAGTTTTTCTGTCTACTACGAGCAGTACTTC,CASSFSVYYEQYF
.,TRBV7-9,.,TRBJ1-2,TGTGCCAGCAGCTTAGAAGTGGCAGCCTGGTATGGCTACACCTTC,CASSLEVAAWYGYTF
TRBD2,TRBV5-1,few,TRBJ2-5,TGCGCCAGCAGCTATGGACTAGCTTGGCCCCAGTACTTC,CASSYGLAWPQYF
.,TRBV7-2,.,TRBJ1-5,TGTGCCAGCAGCTTACAGGGGCTCAATCAGCCCCAGCATTTT,CASSLQGLNQPQHF
.,TRBV11-2,many,TRBJ2-1,TGTGCCAGCAGCTTTAAGGGCTATGAGCAGTTCTTC,CASSFKGYEQFF
TRBD1,TRBV7-2,.,TRBJ2-2,TGTGCCAGCAGCAGGGACAGGAACACCGGGGAGCTGTTTTTT,CASSRDRNTGELFF
.,TRBV7-2,.,TRBJ2-7,TGTGCCAGCAGCTTACAAGGCGGGGGCGACGAGCAGTACTTC,CASSLQGGGDEQYF
.,TRBV6-2/TRBV6-3,.,TRBJ2-1,TGTGCCAGCAGTTACGGGGGGACCAGACAGTTCTTC,CASSYGGTRQFF
.,TRBV4-1,few,TRBJ1-4,TGCGCCAGCAGCCAAGCCGGCCGGCGTAATGAAAAACTGTTTTTT,CASSQAGRRNEKLFF
.,TRBV9,few,TRBJ1-3,TGTGCCAGCAGGAATAGGGGAAACACCATATATTTT,CASRNRGNTIYF
TRBD1,TRBV30,many,TRBJ1-2,TGTGCCTGGAGTCGACAGGGTACTTGGAGTAACTATGGCTACACCTTC,CAWSRQGTWSNYGYTF
TRBD2,TRBV6-4,.,TRBJ2-3,TGTGCCAGCAGCGCTAGCGGGAGTGCAGATACGCAGTATTTT,CASSASGSADTQYF
TRBD2,TRBV2,few,TRBJ2-1,TGTGCCAGCAGTGAAAAGGGCGGGAGTTCCTACAATGAGCAGTTCTTC,CASSEKGGSSYNEQFF
.,TRBV29-1,few,TRBJ1-2,TGCAGCGTTGGCGGGGCTGCAGCTAACTATGGCTACACCTTC,CSVGGAAANYGYTF
.,TRBV4-3,few,TRBJ1-2,TGCGCCAGCAGCCAAGGGCAGGGGAGCTATGGCTACACCTTC,CASSQGQGSYGYTF
.,TRBV4-1,many,TRBJ2-1,TGCGCCAGCAGCCAAGACGGCTTGGGCAATGAGCAGTTCTTC,CASSQDGLGNEQFF
.,TRBV7-2,few,TRBJ1-1,TGTGCCAGCAGCTTGCGGTTCGGTGAAGCTTTCTTT,CASSLRFGEAFF
.,TRBV7-7,.,TRBJ2-2,TGTGCTAGCAGCTTCGCGGGGGCTAACGGGGAGCTGTTTTTT,CASSFAGANGELFF
TRBD1,TRBV5-6,.,TRBJ2-7,TGTGCCAGCAGCCCGGGACAGGGGGTATACTACGAGCAGTACTTC,CASSPGQGVYYEQYF
TRBD1,TRBV15,.,TRBJ1-1,TGTGCCACCAGCAGAGGGGACAGGAACACTGAAGCTTTCTTT,CATSRGDRNTEAFF
.,TRBV7-2,few,TRBJ2-7,TGTGCCAGCAGCTTAGATGGGGGGTATGTGCAGTACTTC,CASSLDGGYVQYF
.,TRBV6-1,few,TRBJ2-7,TGTGCCAGCAGCCTCAGTAGCGGATACTACGAGCAGTACTTC,CASSLSSGYYEQYF
.,TRBV6-5,.,TRBJ2-7,TGTGCCAGCAGTTATAGGGCAGGAACTCTCCCGGACGAGCAGTACTTC,CASSYRAGTLPDEQYF
.,TRBV5-6,few,TRBJ1-1,TGTGCCAGCAGCTCACCCATTACCGGGGCTTTCTTT,CASSSPITGAFF